This T cell receptor beta chain comes out of a study of CXCR3-negative and CXCR3-positive naive CD8 T cells. The study, taken as a whole, reports: Much lower diversity was found in memory CD8+ cells, while both naive subsets had comparably high diversity. Researchers report that CXCR3-positive naive cells carry more hydrophobic TRB CDR3s than CXCR3-negative naive cells.

CD45RO-CCR7+CD27+CD95- cells counted as naive CD8+ T cells. Looked up from germline, CDR1 is DFQATT and CDR2 is SNEGSKA (reference sequence). This CDR3 is 17 amino acids long. TRB cDNA was prepared as libraries by UMI-labeled 5' RACE. TCRdb re-called the 5' RACE reads and shows each CDR3 protein once, DNA omitted. Its clone listing holds about 150,000 distinct CDR3 sequences. On this clonotype itself: Its antigen is not known.

The chain employs TRBV20-1 and TRBJ1-4. The material sequenced was naive CXCR3+ CD8+ T cells from blood. Regarding subset: CD45RO-CCR7+CD27+CD95- naive CD8+ T cells expressing CXCR3 (TNR3+). The receptor's source is a human donor in good health. Some clones in this sample may be carry-over from other donors' samples. The chain's CDR3 is CSARLPQSTATNEKLFF.